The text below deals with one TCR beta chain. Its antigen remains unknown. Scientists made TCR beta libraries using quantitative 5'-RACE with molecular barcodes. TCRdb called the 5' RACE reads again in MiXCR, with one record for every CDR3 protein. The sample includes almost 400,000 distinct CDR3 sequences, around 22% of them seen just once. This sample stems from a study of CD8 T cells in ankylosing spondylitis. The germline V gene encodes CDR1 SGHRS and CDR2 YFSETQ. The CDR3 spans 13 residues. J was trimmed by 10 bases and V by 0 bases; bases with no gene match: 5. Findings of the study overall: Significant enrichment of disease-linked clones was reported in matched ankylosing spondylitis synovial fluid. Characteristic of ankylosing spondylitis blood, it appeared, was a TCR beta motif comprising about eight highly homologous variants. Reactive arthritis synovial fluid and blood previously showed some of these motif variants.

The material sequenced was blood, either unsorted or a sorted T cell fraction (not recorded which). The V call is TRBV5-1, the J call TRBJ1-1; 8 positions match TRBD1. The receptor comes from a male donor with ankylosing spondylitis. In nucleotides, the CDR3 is TGCGCCAGCAGCTTGGGGACAGGGTCAGTAGCTTTCTTT. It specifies CASSLGTGSVAFF.